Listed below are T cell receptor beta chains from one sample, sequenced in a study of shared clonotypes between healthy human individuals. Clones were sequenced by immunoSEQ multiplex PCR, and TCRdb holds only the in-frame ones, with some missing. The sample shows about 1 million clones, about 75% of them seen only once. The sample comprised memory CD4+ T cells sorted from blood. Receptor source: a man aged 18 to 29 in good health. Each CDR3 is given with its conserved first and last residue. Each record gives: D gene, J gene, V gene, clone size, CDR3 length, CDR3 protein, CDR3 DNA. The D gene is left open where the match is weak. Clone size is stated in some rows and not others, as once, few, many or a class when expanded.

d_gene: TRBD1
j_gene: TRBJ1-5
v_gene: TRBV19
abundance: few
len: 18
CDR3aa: CASSIGGGQGPNNQPQHF
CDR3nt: TGTGCCAGTAGTATAGGAGGGGGACAGGGACCTAACAATCAGCCCCAGCATTTT

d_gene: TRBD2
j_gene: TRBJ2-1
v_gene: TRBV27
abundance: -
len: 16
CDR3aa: CASSPRRVAGEDEQFF
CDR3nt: TGTGCCAGCAGTCCCCGGAGGGTAGCGGGAGAAGATGAGCAGTTCTTC

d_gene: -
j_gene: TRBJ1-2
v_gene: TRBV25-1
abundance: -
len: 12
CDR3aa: CASSEYGVGYTF
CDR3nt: TGTGCCAGCAGTGAATACGGGGTTGGCTACACCTTC

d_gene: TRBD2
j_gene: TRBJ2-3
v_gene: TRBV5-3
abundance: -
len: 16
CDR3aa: CARSLWTSGSKNTQYF
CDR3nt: TGTGCCAGAAGCTTGTGGACTAGCGGGAGTAAAAATACGCAGTATTTT

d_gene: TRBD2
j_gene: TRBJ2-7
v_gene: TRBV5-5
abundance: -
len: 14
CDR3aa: CASSFGRVGYEQYF
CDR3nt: TGTGCCAGCAGCTTCGGGAGGGTGGGCTACGAGCAGTACTTC

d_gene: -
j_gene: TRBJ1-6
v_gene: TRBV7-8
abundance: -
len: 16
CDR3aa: CASSLDRLGKNSPLHF
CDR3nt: TGTGCCAGCAGCTTAGATCGGTTGGGGAAGAATTCACCCCTCCACTTT

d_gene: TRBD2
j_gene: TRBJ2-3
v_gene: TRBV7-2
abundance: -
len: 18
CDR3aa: CASSLGTSGSPRTDTQYF
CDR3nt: TGTGCCAGCAGCTTAGGGACTAGCGGGAGCCCCCGCACAGATACGCAGTATTTT

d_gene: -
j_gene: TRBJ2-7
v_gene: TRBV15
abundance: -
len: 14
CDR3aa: CATSRDDGPYEQYF
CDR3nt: TGTGCCACCAGCAGAGATGACGGCCCCTACGAGCAGTACTTC

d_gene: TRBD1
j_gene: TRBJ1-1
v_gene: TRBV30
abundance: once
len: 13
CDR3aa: CAWSVKGGPGAFF
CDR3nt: TGTGCCTGGAGTGTGAAAGGGGGCCCGGGAGCTTTCTTT

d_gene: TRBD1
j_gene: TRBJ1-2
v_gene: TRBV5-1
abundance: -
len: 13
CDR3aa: CASSPQRQGGYTF
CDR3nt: TGCGCCAGCAGCCCCCAGAGACAGGGTGGCTACACCTTC

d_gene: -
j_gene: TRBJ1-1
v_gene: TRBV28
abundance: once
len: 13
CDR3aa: CASSLGVDGKAFF
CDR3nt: TGTGCCAGCAGTTTAGGTGTGGACGGTAAAGCTTTCTTT

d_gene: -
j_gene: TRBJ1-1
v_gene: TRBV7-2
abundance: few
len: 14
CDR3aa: CASSFDRMNTEAFF
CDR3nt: TGTGCCAGCAGCTTCGACAGGATGAACACTGAAGCTTTCTTT

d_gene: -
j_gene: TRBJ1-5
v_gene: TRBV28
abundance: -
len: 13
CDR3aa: CASSLGQGRPQHF
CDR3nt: TGTGCCAGCAGTTTAGGGCAGGGTAGGCCCCAGCATTTT

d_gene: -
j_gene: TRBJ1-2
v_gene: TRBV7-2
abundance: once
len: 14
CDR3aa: CASSPSPASGGYTF
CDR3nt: TGTGCCAGCAGCCCTTCCCCGGCCTCTGGAGGCTACACCTTC

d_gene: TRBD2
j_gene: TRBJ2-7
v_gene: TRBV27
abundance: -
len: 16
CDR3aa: CASRLARAGEYYEQYF
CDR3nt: TGTGCCAGCAGACTAGCTCGAGCGGGAGAATACTACGAGCAGTACTTC

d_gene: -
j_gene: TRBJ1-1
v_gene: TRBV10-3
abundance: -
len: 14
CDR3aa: CATRSSTGNTEAFF
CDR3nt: TGTGCCACCCGAAGCTCGACAGGGAACACTGAAGCTTTCTTT

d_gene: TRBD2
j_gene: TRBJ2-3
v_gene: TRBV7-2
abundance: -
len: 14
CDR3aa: CASSLVAGSDTQYF
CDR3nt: TGTGCCAGCAGCTTAGTAGCGGGTTCAGATACGCAGTATTTT

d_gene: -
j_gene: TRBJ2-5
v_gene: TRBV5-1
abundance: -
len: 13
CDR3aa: CASSLDREKTQYF
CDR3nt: TGCGCCAGCAGCTTGGACAGGGAAAAGACCCAGTACTTC

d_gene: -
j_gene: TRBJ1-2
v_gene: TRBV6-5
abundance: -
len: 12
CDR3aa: CASSGGAHGYTF
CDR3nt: TGTGCCAGCAGTGGGGGGGCCCATGGCTACACCTTC

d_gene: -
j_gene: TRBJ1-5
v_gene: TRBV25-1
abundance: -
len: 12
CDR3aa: CASRNSNQPQHF
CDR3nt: TGTGCCAGCCGAAATAGCAATCAGCCCCAGCATTTT

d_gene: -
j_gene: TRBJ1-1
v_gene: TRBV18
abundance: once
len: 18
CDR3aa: CASSPVGVNPGGNTEAFF
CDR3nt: TGTGCCAGCTCACCGGTAGGGGTTAATCCGGGGGGGAACACTGAAGCTTTCTTT

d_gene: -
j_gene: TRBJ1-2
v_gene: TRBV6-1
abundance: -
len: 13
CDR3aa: CASSEGGNYGYTF
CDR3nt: TGTGCCAGCAGTGAAGGGGGGAACTATGGCTACACCTTC

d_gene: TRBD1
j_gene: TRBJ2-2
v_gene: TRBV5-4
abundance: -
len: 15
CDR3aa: CASSGGQFVSGELFF
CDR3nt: TGTGCCAGCAGCGGGGGACAGTTTGTCTCCGGGGAGCTGTTTTTT

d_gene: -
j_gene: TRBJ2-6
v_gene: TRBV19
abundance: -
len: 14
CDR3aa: CASSRGTGANVLTF
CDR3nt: TGTGCCAGTAGCCGGGGGACTGGGGCCAACGTCCTGACTTTC

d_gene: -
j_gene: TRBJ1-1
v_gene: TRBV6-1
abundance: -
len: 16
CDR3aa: CASSEGEKTWRTEAFF
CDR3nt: TGTGCCAGCAGTGAAGGAGAGAAAACCTGGAGGACTGAAGCTTTCTTT

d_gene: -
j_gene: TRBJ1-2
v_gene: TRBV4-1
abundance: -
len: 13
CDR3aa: CASSLYYGAAGTF
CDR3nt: TGCGCCAGCAGCCTATACTACGGGGCGGCGGGCACCTTC

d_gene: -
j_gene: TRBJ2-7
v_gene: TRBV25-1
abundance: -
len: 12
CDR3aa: CASSGVRYEQYF
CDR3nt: TGTGCCAGCAGTGGTGTACGATACGAGCAGTACTTC

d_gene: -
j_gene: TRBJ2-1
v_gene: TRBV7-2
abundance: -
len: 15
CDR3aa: CASSPWVAEYNEQFF
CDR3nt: TGTGCCAGCAGCCCCTGGGTAGCGGAGTACAATGAGCAGTTCTTC

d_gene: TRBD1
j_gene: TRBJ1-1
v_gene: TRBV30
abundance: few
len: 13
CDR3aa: CAWRWTGGTEAFF
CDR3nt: TGTGCCTGGAGGTGGACAGGTGGAACTGAAGCTTTCTTT

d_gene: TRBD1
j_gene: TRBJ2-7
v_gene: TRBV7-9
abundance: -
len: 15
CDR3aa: CASSLGGTVSYEQYF
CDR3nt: TGTGCCAGCAGCTTAGGGGGGACAGTCTCCTACGAGCAGTACTTC

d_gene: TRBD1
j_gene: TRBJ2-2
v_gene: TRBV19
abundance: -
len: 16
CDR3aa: CASSPPGQGNTGELFF
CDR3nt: TGTGCCAGTAGCCCACCGGGACAGGGGAACACCGGGGAGCTGTTTTTT

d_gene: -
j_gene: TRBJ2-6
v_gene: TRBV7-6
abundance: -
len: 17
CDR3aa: CASSLVSGSSGANVLTF
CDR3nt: TGTGCCAGCAGCTTAGTCTCGGGGAGCTCTGGGGCCAACGTCCTGACTTTC

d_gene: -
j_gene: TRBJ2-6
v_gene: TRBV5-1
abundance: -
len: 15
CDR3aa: CASSQQTPGANVLTF
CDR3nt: TGCGCCAGCAGCCAGCAGACCCCTGGGGCCAACGTCCTGACTTTC

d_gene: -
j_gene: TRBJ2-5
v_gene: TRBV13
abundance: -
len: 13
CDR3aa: CASSLLQQETQYF
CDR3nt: TGTGCCAGCAGCTTGTTACAGCAAGAGACCCAGTACTTC

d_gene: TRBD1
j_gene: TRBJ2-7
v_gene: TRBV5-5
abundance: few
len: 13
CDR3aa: CASSWGQDYEQYF
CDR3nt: TGTGCCAGCAGCTGGGGACAGGACTACGAGCAGTACTTC

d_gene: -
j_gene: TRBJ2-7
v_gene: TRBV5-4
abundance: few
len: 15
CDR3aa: CASRVDKGPFYEQYF
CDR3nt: TGTGCCAGCAGGGTCGACAAGGGTCCCTTCTACGAGCAGTACTTC

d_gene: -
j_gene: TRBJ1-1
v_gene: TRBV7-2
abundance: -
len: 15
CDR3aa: CASSPGTEVNTEAFF
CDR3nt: TGTGCCAGCAGCCCCGGGACCGAAGTGAACACTGAAGCTTTCTTT

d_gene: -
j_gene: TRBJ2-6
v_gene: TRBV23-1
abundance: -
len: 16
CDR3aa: CASSQEGGSGANVLTF
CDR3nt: TGCGCCAGCAGTCAAGAGGGCGGATCTGGGGCCAACGTCCTGACTTTC

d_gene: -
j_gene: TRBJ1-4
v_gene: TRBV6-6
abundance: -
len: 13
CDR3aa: CATGDRENEKLFF
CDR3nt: TGTGCCACCGGAGACAGAGAGAATGAAAAACTGTTTTTT

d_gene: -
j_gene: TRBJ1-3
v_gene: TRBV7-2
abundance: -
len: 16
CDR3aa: CASSLSGRTSGNTIYF
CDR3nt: TGTGCCAGCAGCTTATCGGGACGGACCTCTGGAAACACCATATATTTT

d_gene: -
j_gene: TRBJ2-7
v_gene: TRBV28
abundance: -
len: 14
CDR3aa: CASTPLLGSYEQYF
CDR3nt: TGTGCCAGCACCCCGCTCCTGGGCTCCTACGAGCAGTACTTC

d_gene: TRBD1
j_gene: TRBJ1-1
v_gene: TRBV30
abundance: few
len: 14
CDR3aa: CAWRQGRFNTEAFF
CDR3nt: TGTGCCTGGAGACAGGGGCGATTTAACACTGAAGCTTTCTTT

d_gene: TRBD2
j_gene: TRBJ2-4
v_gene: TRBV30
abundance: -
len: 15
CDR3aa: CAWSAQAGGANIQYF
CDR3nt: TGTGCCTGGAGTGCCCAAGCGGGGGGCGCCAACATTCAGTACTTC

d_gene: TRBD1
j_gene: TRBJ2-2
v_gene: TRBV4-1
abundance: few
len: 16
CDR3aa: CASSHAGGADTGELFF
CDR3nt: TGCGCCAGCAGCCACGCAGGGGGCGCGGACACCGGGGAGCTGTTTTTT

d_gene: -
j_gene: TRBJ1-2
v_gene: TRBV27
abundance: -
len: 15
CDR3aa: CASSLKAAGTYGYTF
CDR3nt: TGTGCCAGCAGTTTAAAGGCAGCAGGGACCTATGGCTACACCTTC

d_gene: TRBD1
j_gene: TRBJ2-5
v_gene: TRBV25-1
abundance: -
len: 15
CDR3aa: CASSPDRGLQETQYF
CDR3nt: TGTGCCAGCAGCCCGGACAGGGGGCTGCAAGAGACCCAGTACTTC

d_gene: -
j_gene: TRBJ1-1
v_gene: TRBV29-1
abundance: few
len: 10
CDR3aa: CSVGATEAFF
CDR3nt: TGCAGCGTTGGCGCGACTGAAGCTTTCTTT